This T cell receptor (beta chain) is drawn from a study of shared clonotypes between healthy human individuals. Study outcomes and limitations: With few donors, the genetic and exposure-history diversity represented was limited. Clonotypes which were not shared had lower generation probabilities than clonotypes that all four donors shared.

Terminally differentiated effector memory CD45RA+ cells were left out of the naive CD8 fraction, which was CD45RO-negative and positively selected for CCR7. All donors qualified as healthy HIV-negative adults and had experienced no recent acute infections or vaccinations. Of note for this clone: The antigen is undetermined.

This CDR3 is built from 11 residues. Germline V gene data show CDR1 as LNHDA and CDR2 as SQIVND (reference sequence). Trimming removed 7 bases at V and 6 bases at J, with 6 bases between. The data were produced by immunoSEQ multiplex PCR, yet TCRdb's version contains in-frame clones alone and is incomplete. Among a few million clones, roughly 93% were seen once, and the ten largest hold around 1.7%. Input material: naive CD8+ T cells from PBMCs. The TCR sequence derives from a man in his late teens or twenties in good health. Some clones in this sample may be carry-over from other donors' samples. The chain employs TRBV19 and TRBJ2-2; no clear D gene. Here the CDR3 DNA reads TGTGCCAGTACCGGCCCCGGGGAGCTGTTTTTT. It codes for CASTGPGELFF.